The TCR beta chain under discussion was sequenced for a study of Tregs in tolerant kidney transplant recipients (dated by TCRdb to about 2019). About the full investigation: The study used TCRbeta sequencing to identify donor-specific regulatory T cells before combined kidney and bone marrow transplantation, then tracked those cells after transplant. TCRbeta repertoire sequencing was used in a few healthy controls to compare several ways of expanding Tregs specific for an allogeneic donor. Points the paper makes about the study in general: Expanding Tregs with activated donor B cells appeared to identify the most biologically relevant and donor-specific TCRbeta repertoire. The study was limited by small patient numbers, and the findings need validation in larger populations and under other immunosuppression protocols. Biological reproducibility was not directly addressed, though technical replication error appeared minimal.

CDR1 and CDR2 (MGHDK, SYGVNS) derive from the germline V gene. V is cut back by 1 base and J by 5 bases, with 14 bases in the junction unmatched. CDR3 length: 18 amino acids, cysteine to phenylalanine. Kept here is only the CDR3 DNA, which spans 54 bases and is read in frame from base 1. For TCRbeta CDR3 sequencing, genomic DNA was extracted from sorted cells using the QIAGEN DNeasy Blood and Tissue Kit. High-throughput TCRbeta CDR3 sequencing, including PCR amplification with bias correction and internal controls, was performed commercially through immunoSEQ. The source study handled its data this way. Unique productive TCRbeta sequences were defined by CDR3 nucleotide sequence where primers matched, otherwise by CDR3 amino acid sequence with Vbeta and Jbeta genes. To correct for sorting error, sequences found in more than one sorted population at a frequency ratio of 2:1 or less were discarded, and the remaining shared sequences were assigned to the population with the higher frequency. Donor-reactive sequences were defined as at least 5-fold expanded in CFSE-low cells versus unstimulated cells, with frequency of at least 0.01% in CFSE-low cells. Repertoire divergence was quantified by Jensen-Shannon divergence calculated from the top 100 TCRbeta sequences ranked by frequency. For samples with multiple sequencing runs, sorting error was corrected in each run separately before the runs were combined. The immuneACCESS repertoire file appears here via TCRdb, limited to in-frame rearrangements. These files lack a portion of the clones; in checked studies, under half of the deficit traces to unresolved V genes, and the cause of the others is not known. The V and J calls and clone size are taken from that table; D and trimming were inferred from the DNA. The table for this sample lists roughly 250,000 clones; about 80% of them were counted only once. The ten top clones hold 0.64% of the sample.

Unstimulated Tregs (CD4+CD25+CD127-), CD4+ non-Tregs (CD4+CD25-), CD4 and CD8 cells were FACS-sorted from thawed PBMCs. Blood from healthy controls was obtained either from healthy volunteers or as purchased buffy coats. Healthy control blood was processed to PBMCs with a Ficoll density gradient and then cryopreserved, whereas patient PBMCs were collected both before and after transplant. A remark on this clone: Its antigen has not been determined. No clone much larger than this one lies a single base away; base qualities are absent.

This chain is built from TRBV25-1 and TRBJ2-5, with 9 central nucleotides matching TRBD2. The sequencing input was CD4+ T cells from blood. This TCR derives from a human donor in good health. The CDR3 protein: CASSEWLAGLSERETQYF. In nucleotides, the sequence is TGTGCCAGCAGTGAATGGCTAGCGGGGTTATCCGAGCGGGAGACCCAGTACTTC.